This is a list of T cell receptor beta chains from one sample in a study of CD8 T cells in ankylosing spondylitis. TCRdb fed the 5' RACE reads into MiXCR, producing one record per CDR3 protein. The table shows some 270,000 distinct CDR3 sequences, with under 20% occurring only once. Sequenced sample: blood, either unsorted or a sorted T cell fraction (not recorded which). The origin of the receptors is a male donor with ankylosing spondylitis or in good health (not recorded which). CDR3s include the opening cysteine and the closing phenylalanine or tryptophan. D genes are given only for firm matches. Size values are once, few and many counts, or a class for expanded clones, and some rows have none.

V: TRBV20-1
J: TRBJ2-3
size: -
D: -
DNA: TGCAGTGCTAGAGATACGGCTACCACTAGCACAGATACGCAGTATTTT
CDR3: CSARDTATTSTDTQYF

V: TRBV10-3
J: TRBJ2-2
size: few
D: -
DNA: TGTGCCATCAGTGAGTCGGTTAGCGGGAACACCGGGGAGCTGTTTTTT
CDR3: CAISESVSGNTGELFF

V: TRBV4-3
J: TRBJ2-1
size: few
D: -
DNA: TGCGCCAGCAGCCAAGGTGCTGGGAGTCGTAAATACAATGAGCAGTTCTTC
CDR3: CASSQGAGSRKYNEQFF

V: TRBV7-8
J: TRBJ2-7
size: many
D: -
DNA: TGTGCCAGCAGCTTAGGAGGGAGTGTGTACGAGCAGTACTTC
CDR3: CASSLGGSVYEQYF

V: TRBV6-2/TRBV6-3
J: TRBJ2-4
size: few
D: -
DNA: TGTGCCAGCAGTTGGGACAAAAACATTCAGTACTTC
CDR3: CASSWDKNIQYF

V: TRBV11-2
J: TRBJ2-1
size: -
D: -
DNA: TGTGCCAGCAGCTTAGTCCCAATCGAGCAGTTCTTC
CDR3: CASSLVPIEQFF

V: TRBV12-3/TRBV12-4
J: TRBJ2-1
size: -
D: TRBD2
DNA: TGTGCCAGCAGTTTCTCTCGACTAGCGGCCTACAATGAGCAGTTCTTC
CDR3: CASSFSRLAAYNEQFF

V: TRBV20-1
J: TRBJ2-1
size: -
D: TRBD2
DNA: TGCAGTGCCGGAGCGGGAGGGGGCAATGAGCAGTTCTTC
CDR3: CSAGAGGGNEQFF

V: TRBV12-3/TRBV12-4
J: TRBJ1-5
size: few
D: -
DNA: TGTGCCAGCAGTTTAGCGCCCGATCAGCCCCAGCATTTT
CDR3: CASSLAPDQPQHF

V: TRBV28
J: TRBJ2-1
size: once
D: TRBD2
DNA: TGTGCCAGCAGCTTAGCGGGAGGTTTCATGGACAATGAGCAGTTCTTC
CDR3: CASSLAGGFMDNEQFF

V: TRBV9
J: TRBJ2-1
size: many
D: TRBD2
DNA: TGTGCCAGCAGCGTGGGACTAGCGGTGATCAATGAGCAGTTCTTC
CDR3: CASSVGLAVINEQFF

V: TRBV9
J: TRBJ2-5
size: many
D: -
DNA: TGTGCCAGCAGCGCGACGACAGACCAAGAGACCCAGTACTTC
CDR3: CASSATTDQETQYF

V: TRBV10-3
J: TRBJ1-1
size: -
D: -
DNA: TGTGCCATCAGCGAAAAGACCCCAAAGAACACTGAAGCTTTCTTT
CDR3: CAISEKTPKNTEAFF

V: TRBV7-8
J: TRBJ2-7
size: -
D: TRBD1
DNA: TGTGCCAGCAGCTTAAGGTACAGGGGGTCTGGTAGCGAGCAGTACTTC
CDR3: CASSLRYRGSGSEQYF

V: TRBV29-1
J: TRBJ2-7
size: -
D: TRBD2
DNA: TGCAGCGTTGTCGGAGCGGGAGATTTCTACGAGCAGTACTTC
CDR3: CSVVGAGDFYEQYF

V: TRBV5-1
J: TRBJ2-5
size: many
D: TRBD2
DNA: TGCGCCAGCAGCTTGGGAGTAGCGGGAAAGGAGACCCAGTACTTC
CDR3: CASSLGVAGKETQYF

V: TRBV15
J: TRBJ1-4
size: few
D: TRBD1
DNA: TGTGCCACGACCACCGGGACAGGGAAGGAAAAACTGTTTTTT
CDR3: CATTTGTGKEKLFF

V: TRBV7-9
J: TRBJ2-7
size: few
D: -
DNA: TGTGCCAGCAGCTCCTGGACCTCCCCCGAGCAGTACTTC
CDR3: CASSSWTSPEQYF

V: TRBV4-1
J: TRBJ2-3
size: -
D: -
DNA: TGCGCCAGCAGCCAAGATTCACAGGCTCAAGATACGCAGTATTTT
CDR3: CASSQDSQAQDTQYF

V: TRBV6-1
J: TRBJ2-1
size: few
D: TRBD2
DNA: TGTGCCAGCAGTCCCAGCCTAGCGGTCAATTACAATGAGCAGTTCTTC
CDR3: CASSPSLAVNYNEQFF

V: TRBV3-1
J: TRBJ1-1
size: -
D: -
DNA: TGTGCCTCCGGAGGGAGGGGTGGTCTCATGAACACTGAAGCTTTCTTT
CDR3: CASGGRGGLMNTEAFF

V: TRBV6-1
J: TRBJ1-5
size: -
D: TRBD1
DNA: TGTGCCAGCAGTCCGGGACAGGGGGCACAGCCCCAGCATTTT
CDR3: CASSPGQGAQPQHF

V: TRBV5-1
J: TRBJ2-5
size: -
D: -
DNA: TGCGCCAGCAGCTTGGAAGGGACCCTAAGTCCCGAGACCCAGTACTTC
CDR3: CASSLEGTLSPETQYF

V: TRBV7-9
J: TRBJ2-7
size: few
D: TRBD2
DNA: TGTGCCAGCAGCTTTTCTATAGCGGGAAACGAGCAGTACTTC
CDR3: CASSFSIAGNEQYF

V: TRBV6-1
J: TRBJ1-2
size: -
D: TRBD1
DNA: TGTGCCAGCAGTGAAGGGTCAGGGGGGATCTATGGCTACACCTTC
CDR3: CASSEGSGGIYGYTF